These 20 T cell receptor beta chains were sequenced from one sample in a study of blood T cells in healthy people across ages. PCR was performed a second time for 7 to 11 cycles using a sample-barcoded 5' primer and a J-beta primer mix. Each CDR3 protein gets one entry after TCRdb re-called the 5' RACE reads with MiXCR. The table lists about 970,000 distinct CDR3 sequences, 51% of them singletons. Sequenced input: blood. These receptor sequences come from an older woman in good health.

The chain recombines TRBV7-9 with TRBJ2-4; TRBD1 matches at 11 bases. V lost 5 bases, J lost 3 bases, and 0 bases stayed unmatched. This CDR3 is built from 14 residues. From germline, CDR1 is SEHNR and CDR2 FQNEAQ (reference sequence). CDR3 residues: CASSGTGGKNIQYF. As DNA, the CDR3 is TGTGCCAGCAGCGGGACAGGGGGCAAAAACATTCAGTACTTC.

CDR3 protein: CASSPQNSGNTEAFF. In DNA form, the CDR3 reads TGTGCCAGCTCGCCTCAAAACAGTGGGAACACTGAAGCTTTCTTT. The chain combines TRBV18 with TRBJ1-1; D is unresolved. With 6 bases removed from V and 1 base from J, the gap between germline ends came to 15 bases. Germline V CDR1 and CDR2: KGHSH, LQKENI. The CDR3 sequence is 15 residues long.

The chain recombines TRBV10-3 with TRBJ2-7, with D possibly being TRBD1 (6 bases). V dropped 1 base and J dropped 4 bases, with 11 bases sitting between them. CDR3 size: 14 residues. Germline-derived CDR1 and CDR2 are ENHRY and SYGVKD. The DNA for the CDR3 is TGTGCCATCAGTGAGTGGGACAAGCAATACGAGCAGTACTTC. The encoded protein is CAISEWDKQYEQYF.

V is TRBV29-1 and J is TRBJ2-1; D is unresolved. The germline V gene has CDR1 SQVTM and CDR2 ANQGSEA. Trimming took off 2 bases at V and 3 bases at J, with 5 bases between the two ends. The CDR3 runs to 12 residues. The CDR3: CSVELHYNEQFF. In nucleotides, the CDR3 is TGCAGCGTTGAATTGCACTACAATGAGCAGTTCTTC.

This clonotype was found a few times. The J gene is TRBJ2-1, the V gene TRBV29-1; 7 bases are a match to TRBD1. Losses at the gene ends were 5 bases for V and 7 bases for J; bases not matched to a gene: 8. CDR1 and CDR2 from the germline V gene are SQVTM and ANQGSEA. The CDR3 is 13 amino acids. CDR3 coding DNA: TGCAGCGTTACCGGGACAGCCTGGAATGAGCAGTTCTTC. It specifies CSVTGTAWNEQFF.

V and J are TRBV28 and TRBJ2-3; no firm D call. V lost 6 bases to trimming and J lost 5 bases, with 12 bases between them. There are 13 residues in the CDR3. The germline CDR1 and CDR2 sequences are MDHEN and SYDVKM. CDR3 coding DNA: TGTGCCAGCAGCATTTTCCGCGGAGATACGCAGTATTTT. It yields the protein CASSIFRGDTQYF.

In this sample, this clonotype turned up once. The CDR3 nucleotides read TGTGCCAGCTCACCATTCGGTGCGGAGACCCAGTACTTC. Translating gives CASSPFGAETQYF. This sequence joins TRBV18 and TRBJ2-5, with no clear D. V lost 2 bases, J lost 5 bases, and 9 bases lay in between. CDR3 size: 13 residues. The germline CDR1 and CDR2 sequences are KGHSH and LQKENI.

The chain has TRBV28 and TRBJ1-2; 8 bases align to TRBD1. The CDR3 consists of 17 residues. Germline trimming cut 6 bases from V and 4 bases from J; bases unmatched to any gene: 16. Germline CDR1 reads MDHEN; CDR2 reads SYDVKM. The CDR3 loop reads CASSPIRPGGPLYGYTF. For the CDR3, the DNA is TGTGCCAGCAGCCCTATCAGACCAGGGGGCCCCCTCTATGGCTACACCTTC.

The chain employs TRBV30 and TRBJ2-1, with D possibly being TRBD2 (6 bases). CDR1 is GTSNPN, CDR2 SVGIG, per germline (reference sequence). V gave up 1 base and J gave up 8 bases, with 12 bases separating them. The CDR3 has 13 residues. The CDR3 bases are TGTGCCTGGAGTGACGGAGGGTTGGATGAGCAGTTCTTC. It is translated as CAWSDGGLDEQFF.

The chain joins TRBV2 to TRBJ2-7; TRBD2 is a possible D gene (6 bases). Germline V gene lookup returns CDR1 SNHLY and CDR2 FYNNEI. The CDR3 has 14 amino acids. Trimming left V 6 bases short and J 2 bases short, with 14 bases between. CDR3 protein: CASRTSLGAYEQYF. The CDR3 DNA reads as TGTGCCAGCAGGACTAGTTTGGGGGCCTACGAGCAGTACTTC.

This chain connects TRBV18 to TRBJ2-1; D gene unclear. The CDR3 contains 13 residues. Germline CDR1 is KGHSH and CDR2 is LQKENI. The V end was cut by 2 bases, the J end by 5 bases, with 7 bases between. The CDR3: CASSPGIDNEQFF. In DNA, the CDR3 is TGTGCCAGCTCACCAGGTATCGACAATGAGCAGTTCTTC.

The rearrangement links TRBV25-1 to TRBJ1-6, with no clear D. Germline CDR1 is MGHDK and CDR2 is SYGVNS. Trimming took 1 base from V and 2 from J, leaving 15 bases between them. There are 18 residues in the CDR3. In DNA form, the CDR3 reads TGTGCCAGCAGTGAATCCCACCGAGGAGTGACCTATAATTCACCCCTCCACTTT. It is translated as CASSESHRGVTYNSPLHF. The full variable domain, completed using reference TRBV25-1 and TRBJ1-6, is EADIYQTPRYLVIGTGKKITLECSQTMGHDKMYWYQQDPGMELHLIHYSYGVNSTEKGDLSSESTVSRIRTEHFPLTLESARPSHTSQYLCASSESHRGVTYNSPLHFGNGTRLTVT.

This clonotype came up a few times. This chain uses TRBV7-2 with TRBJ2-3; D is possibly TRBD2 (6 bases). The CDR3 contains 16 residues. The V gene lost 5 bases and the J gene lost 4 bases, with 19 bases spanning the gap. From germline, CDR1 is SGHTA and CDR2 FQGNSA. CDR3 loop: CASSPSRREQADTQYF. DNA for the CDR3: TGTGCCAGCAGCCCTAGCCGGAGGGAACAGGCAGATACGCAGTATTTT. The variable domain in full, with the rest retrieved from reference TRBV7-2 and TRBJ2-3, is GAGVSQSPSNKVTEKGKDVELRCDPISGHTALYWYRQSLGQGLEFLIYFQGNSAPDKSGLPSDRFSAERTGGSVSTLTIQRTQQEDSAVYLCASSPSRREQADTQYFGPGTRLTVL.

This clonotype showed up just once. The rearrangement uses TRBV6-5 and TRBJ2-3; the D gene is possibly TRBD2 (6 bases). The V end lost 2 bases, the J end lost 0 bases, and 12 bases lay between the germline ends. Germline lookup yields CDR1 MNHEY and CDR2 SVGAGI. This CDR3 spans 16 amino acids. The CDR3 sequence is CASSYHTSTSTDTQYF. In nucleotides, the CDR3 is TGTGCCAGCAGTTACCACACTAGCACGAGCACAGATACGCAGTATTTT.

This clonotype was observed a handful of times. The chain combines TRBV27 with TRBJ2-1, with 10 bases lining up with TRBD2. J was trimmed by 6 bases and V by 2 bases; bases with no gene match: 4. Germline V lookup: CDR1 MNHEY, CDR2 SMNVEV (reference sequence). This CDR3 comprises 15 residues. The DNA for the CDR3 is TGTGCCAGCAGTTTAAGACTAGCGGGTAGCAATGAGCAGTTCTTC. Protein product: CASSLRLAGSNEQFF.

In this sample, this clonotype turned up a few times. The gene calls are TRBV3-1 and TRBJ2-2; D perhaps matches TRBD1 (6 bases). Germline V lookup: CDR1 LGHDT, CDR2 YNNKEL (reference sequence). This CDR3 has 16 amino acids. The germline V and J ends were trimmed by 3 bases and 1 base, with 12 bases remaining between them. CDR3 in DNA: TGTGCCAGCAGCCACAACCTACAGGGGAACACCGGGGAGCTGTTTTTT. Translating it yields CASSHNLQGNTGELFF. The full variable domain, with the rest looked up from reference TRBV3-1 and TRBJ2-2, is DTAVSQTPKYLVTQMGNDKSIKCEQNLGHDTMYWYKQDSKKFLKIMFSYNNKELIINETVPNRFSPKSPDKAHLNLHINSLELGDSAVYFCASSHNLQGNTGELFFGEGSRLTVL.

The rearrangement uses TRBV19 and TRBJ2-5; 8 nucleotides match TRBD1. Germline loops: CDR1 LNHDA, CDR2 SQIVND (reference sequence). The CDR3 sequence is 16 residues long. V lost 3 bases to trimming and J lost 7 bases; unmatched junction nucleotides: 13. The CDR3 protein is CASSIPDGQGWGTQYF. DNA for the CDR3: TGTGCCAGTAGTATTCCGGACGGACAGGGTTGGGGGACCCAGTACTTC.

DNA for the CDR3: TGCAGTGCTAGTTGGAGGGGGGAGAGGTATGGCTACACCTTC. Its translation is CSASWRGERYGYTF. V gene TRBV20-1 combines with J gene TRBJ1-2; D may be TRBD1 (6 bases). Germline CDR1 reads DFQATT; CDR2 reads SNEGSKA (reference sequence). Trimming took 3 bases from V and 5 from J, leaving 16 bases between them. The CDR3 contains 14 residues.

The chain is built from TRBV7-6 and TRBJ2-3; 11 nucleotides agree with TRBD2. The germline V gene encodes CDR1 SGHVS and CDR2 FNYEAQ. Losses at the gene ends were 5 bases for V and 0 bases for J; bases not matched to a gene: 4. The CDR3 spans 16 residues. The CDR3 loop is CASSPLAGESTDTQYF. The CDR3 DNA sequence: TGTGCCAGCAGCCCACTAGCGGGAGAAAGCACAGATACGCAGTATTTT.

This clonotype was counted between two and nine times. The chain uses TRBV20-1 and TRBJ2-1; the match to TRBD2 covers 7 bases. V lost 3 bases, J lost 4 bases, and 12 bases stayed unmatched. The CDR3 has 16 residues. CDR1 and CDR2 from the germline V gene are DFQATT and SNEGSKA (reference sequence). Here the CDR3 reads CSASGGGSQFYNEQFF. The CDR3 DNA follows: TGCAGTGCTAGTGGGGGAGGGTCCCAATTTTACAATGAGCAGTTCTTC.